This T cell receptor (beta chain) emerged from a study of T cell responses to AZD1222 COVID-19 vaccine. Assay used: immunoSEQ multiplex PCR; TCRdb lists only in-frame clones, some missing. The table shows 75,000 to 95,000 clones, with about nine tenths occurring only once. Notes on the study in general: Reports indicate that nearly half of spike-specific TCRs are directed at unmutated variant regions. Among the donors, most were white British and more were female, and clonal diversity was possibly underestimated. Regions 160-218 and 743-854 dominated among vaccine-associated CD4 TCRs spanning spike. Sampling captured repertoires only after the peak T cell response.

Turning to this clone: Antigen unknown.

The CDR3 spans 15 residues. V shed 0 bases and J shed 1 base, with 11 bases lying between them. Germline V gene lookup returns CDR1 SGHRS and CDR2 YFSETQ. This specimen consisted of peripheral blood, obtained 28 days after the second dose of the MenACWY control vaccine. The gene calls are TRBV5-1 and TRBJ2-7; unclear D gene. This TCR was recovered from an adult who received the MenACWY meningococcal vaccine as a control. CDR3 residues: CASSLVASTSYEQYF. CDR3 bases: TGCGCCAGCAGCTTGGTCGCGAGCACATCCTACGAGCAGTACTTC.